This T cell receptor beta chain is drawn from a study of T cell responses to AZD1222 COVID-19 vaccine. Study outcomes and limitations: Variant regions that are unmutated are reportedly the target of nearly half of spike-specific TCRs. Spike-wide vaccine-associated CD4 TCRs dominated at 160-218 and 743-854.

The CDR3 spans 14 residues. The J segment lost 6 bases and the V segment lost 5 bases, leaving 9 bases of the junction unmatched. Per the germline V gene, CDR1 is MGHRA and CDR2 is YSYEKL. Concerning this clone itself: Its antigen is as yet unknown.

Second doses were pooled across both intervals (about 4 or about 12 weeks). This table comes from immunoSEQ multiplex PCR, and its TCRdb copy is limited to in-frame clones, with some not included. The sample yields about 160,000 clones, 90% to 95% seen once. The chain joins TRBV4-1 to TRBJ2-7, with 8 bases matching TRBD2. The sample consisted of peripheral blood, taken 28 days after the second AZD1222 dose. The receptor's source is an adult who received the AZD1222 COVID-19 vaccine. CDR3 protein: CASSFQREWGEQYF. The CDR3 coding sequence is TGCGCCAGCAGCTTTCAGCGGGAGTGGGGCGAGCAGTACTTC.